Listed below are T cell receptor beta chains from one sample, sequenced in a study of regulatory T cells in long-lasting Graves disease. TCRdb reprocessed the multiplex PCR reads with MiXCR, giving one entry per CDR3 protein. Counted here are some 250,000 distinct CDR3 sequences, around 20% occurring once; the ten biggest clones make up approximately 20%. The specimen was peripheral blood mononuclear cells (PBMCs), collected at new diagnosis, from a patient treated with antithyroid drugs. The receptor source for this set is a female donor with Graves disease. The CDR3 runs from the conserved cysteine through the conserved F or W. The order of the fields is J gene, V gene, clone size, D gene, CDR3 protein, CDR3 DNA. The D gene is left open where the match is weak. Where a row states a size, it is once, few, many or the class of an expanded clone; other rows omit it.

TRBJ1-4	TRBV28	many	-	CASSPRTGYPREKLFF	TGTGCCAGCAGTCCCCGAACAGGATATCCGCGTGAAAAACTGTTTTTT
TRBJ2-3	TRBV7-3	many	-	CASGTGSTDTQYF	TGTGCCAGCGGTACAGGGAGCACAGATACGCAGTATTTT
TRBJ2-3	TRBV6-2/TRBV6-3	many	-	CASSLRLGADTQYF	TGTGCCAGCAGCCTTCGACTAGGCGCAGATACGCAGTATTTT
TRBJ1-4	TRBV19	many	-	CASGGGGASEKLFF	TGTGCCAGTGGAGGCGGGGGCGCATCTGAAAAACTGTTTTTT
TRBJ1-1	TRBV20-1	many	-	CSVSQLWGNTEAFF	TGCAGTGTTAGCCAACTCTGGGGGAACACTGAAGCTTTCTTT
TRBJ2-3	TRBV4-3	many	-	CASSQGGSRTDTQYF	TGCGCCAGCAGCCAAGGGGGTAGCAGGACAGATACGCAGTATTTT
TRBJ2-7	TRBV2	many	TRBD2	CASSEMRGAAYEQYF	TGTGCCAGCAGTGAAATGCGGGGGGCCGCCTACGAGCAGTACTTC
TRBJ1-6	TRBV12-3/TRBV12-4	many	-	CASSFGASPLHF	TGTGCCAGCAGTTTTGGGGCTTCACCCCTCCACTTT
TRBJ2-7	TRBV9	many	-	CASSVSPVDGYEQYF	TGTGCCAGCAGCGTTTCCCCTGTGGACGGGTACGAGCAGTACTTC
TRBJ1-5	TRBV7-9	many	-	CASSLEGSNQPQHF	TGTGCCAGCAGCTTGGAGGGTAGCAATCAGCCCCAGCATTTT
TRBJ1-1	TRBV5-8	many	-	CASSLRPRGEAFF	TGTGCCAGCAGCTTGAGACCGAGGGGTGAAGCTTTCTTT
TRBJ2-7	TRBV7-2	many	-	CASSFVSKQYF	TGTGCCAGCAGCTTCGTGTCGAAGCAGTACTTC
TRBJ1-3	TRBV18	many	-	CASSRDGSGNTIYF	TGTGCCAGCTCACGGGACGGCTCTGGAAACACCATATATTTT
TRBJ2-5	TRBV11-2	many	-	CASSPGWGETQYF	TGTGCCAGCAGCCCCGGGTGGGGTGAGACCCAGTACTTC
TRBJ1-2	TRBV7-2	many	TRBD1	CARENDREDGYTF	TGTGCCAGAGAAAATGACAGGGAAGATGGCTACACCTTC
TRBJ1-3	TRBV6-1	-	-	CASRQTSGNTIYF	TGTGCCAGCAGACAGACCTCGGGAAACACCATATATTTT
TRBJ1-1	TRBV9	few	-	CASSVEGTSGRAGNTEAFF	TGTGCCAGCAGCGTAGAGGGGACTAGCGGGAGGGCCGGGAACACTGAAGCTTTCTTT
TRBJ2-7	TRBV6-2/TRBV6-3	many	TRBD2	CASSSGTISYEQYF	TGTGCCAGCAGCTCCGGGACTATCTCCTACGAGCAGTACTTC
TRBJ1-2	TRBV24-1	-	TRBD1	CATSEANRGENYGYTF	TGTGCCACCAGTGAGGCAAACAGGGGGGAAAACTATGGCTACACCTTC
TRBJ1-1	TRBV19	once	-	CASSIRPLSEAFF	TGTGCCAGTAGTATCAGGCCCCTTTCGGAAGCTTTCTTT
TRBJ2-7	TRBV2	many	-	CASGLGGYEQYF	TGTGCCAGCGGGCTGGGGGGCTACGAGCAGTACTTC
TRBJ2-5	TRBV6-1	many	TRBD1	CASRPGQGHGETQYF	TGTGCCAGCAGGCCAGGACAGGGCCACGGGGAGACCCAGTACTTC
TRBJ2-3	TRBV5-6	-	-	CASSLFSVNGNTQYF	TGTGCCAGCAGCTTATTTTCGGTAAACGGGAATACGCAGTATTTT
TRBJ1-5	TRBV7-2	many	-	CASSFVGEGNQPQHF	TGTGCCAGCAGCTTTGTCGGGGAAGGAAATCAGCCCCAGCATTTT
TRBJ1-5	TRBV20-1	many	-	CSASPNGVNQPQHF	TGCAGTGCTAGTCCCAACGGTGTCAATCAGCCCCAGCATTTT
TRBJ2-1	TRBV29-1	many	-	CSVEDPTNRGYNEQFF	TGCAGCGTTGAAGATCCTACCAACCGGGGCTACAATGAGCAGTTCTTC
TRBJ2-3	TRBV6-4	-	-	CASSDSLADTQYF	TGTGCCAGCAGTGACTCCCTAGCAGATACGCAGTATTTT
TRBJ1-2	TRBV7-3	-	TRBD1	CASSGIGDRGSYGYTF	TGTGCCAGCAGCGGAATCGGGGACAGGGGGTCCTATGGCTACACCTTC
TRBJ1-1	TRBV30	many	-	CAWISGLLNTEAFF	TGTGCCTGGATTTCAGGGCTATTGAACACTGAAGCTTTCTTT
TRBJ1-5	TRBV11-2	many	-	CASSLSRQINQPQHF	TGTGCCAGCAGCTTAAGTCGACAGATCAATCAGCCCCAGCATTTT
TRBJ2-2	TRBV27	many	-	CASRARGNTGELFF	TGTGCCAGCAGGGCCCGGGGTAACACCGGGGAGCTGTTTTTT
TRBJ2-4	TRBV4-1	-	-	CASSQDGGKGVIQYF	TGCGCCAGCAGCCAAGATGGGGGAAAAGGGGTCATTCAGTACTTC
TRBJ2-3	TRBV9	many	TRBD2	CASSRGTSVTDTQYF	TGTGCCAGCAGTCGTGGGACTAGCGTAACAGATACGCAGTATTTT
TRBJ2-3	TRBV7-8	few	TRBD1	CASSLLFGQGAADTQYF	TGTGCCAGCAGCTTACTCTTCGGACAGGGGGCGGCAGATACGCAGTATTTT
TRBJ1-1	TRBV5-1	many	-	CASSLPGTEAFF	TGCGCCAGCAGCTTGCCCGGCACTGAAGCTTTCTTT
TRBJ2-1	TRBV19	many	TRBD2	CASSLGLAAGEQFF	TGTGCCAGTAGCCTCGGACTAGCGGCCGGGGAGCAGTTCTTC
TRBJ2-1	TRBV3-1	many	-	CASSQDPVIANEQFF	TGTGCCAGCAGCCAAGACCCCGTGATAGCCAATGAGCAGTTCTTC
TRBJ2-7	TRBV6-2/TRBV6-3	many	-	CASREMAGSSYEQYF	TGTGCCAGCAGAGAGATGGCAGGGAGCTCCTACGAGCAGTACTTC
TRBJ1-2	TRBV6-2/TRBV6-3	many	-	CASSYQGSYGYTF	TGTGCCAGCAGTTACCAGGGGAGCTATGGCTACACCTTC
TRBJ2-6	TRBV20-1	few	-	CSASLGNSGANVLTF	TGCAGTGCTAGTCTCGGGAACTCTGGGGCCAACGTCCTGACTTTC
TRBJ1-2	TRBV15	many	TRBD1	CATSRDWMEGARGYTF	TGTGCCACCAGCAGAGATTGGATGGAGGGGGCGCGGGGCTACACCTTC
TRBJ2-3	TRBV20-1	-	-	CSARFGGTADTQYF	TGCAGTGCTAGGTTCGGCGGGACTGCAGATACGCAGTATTTT
TRBJ2-7	TRBV27	many	-	CASSPLNDYEQYF	TGTGCCAGCAGTCCCTTAAACGACTACGAGCAGTACTTC
TRBJ2-1	TRBV30	many	TRBD2	CAWSPGLLAGWDNEQFF	TGTGCCTGGAGCCCGGGCCTCCTAGCGGGATGGGACAATGAGCAGTTCTTC
TRBJ1-2	TRBV3-1	many	-	CASSQSENYGYTF	TGTGCCAGCAGCCAGTCAGAGAACTATGGCTACACCTTC
TRBJ2-7	TRBV7-9	many	-	CASSPQGRSEQYF	TGTGCCAGCAGCCCACAGGGCCGTAGCGAGCAGTACTTC
TRBJ1-5	TRBV20-1	many	TRBD1	CSARQGTGNQPQHF	TGCAGTGCGCGACAGGGGACGGGCAATCAGCCCCAGCATTTT
TRBJ2-7	TRBV20-1	-	TRBD2	CSARAGGPGYEQYF	TGCAGTGCTAGGGCGGGAGGGCCCGGCTACGAGCAGTACTTC
TRBJ2-7	TRBV29-1	many	TRBD2	CSVVVAGSSYEQYF	TGCAGCGTTGTTGTAGCGGGAAGCTCCTACGAGCAGTACTTC
TRBJ1-1	TRBV6-1	many	TRBD1	CASSPNRGQGILEAFF	TGTGCCAGCAGTCCCAATAGGGGACAGGGTATCCTTGAAGCTTTCTTT
TRBJ2-2	TRBV11-2	many	TRBD2	CASSLVYSGRHGELFF	TGTGCCAGCAGCTTAGTGTATAGCGGGAGGCACGGGGAGCTGTTTTTT
TRBJ2-5	TRBV7-9	many	TRBD1	CASRSGTTGGTGTQYF	TGTGCCAGCAGATCAGGGACGACAGGGGGAACGGGGACCCAGTACTTC
TRBJ2-5	TRBV12-3/TRBV12-4	many	-	CASSLERGETQYF	TGTGCCAGCAGTTTAGAGCGAGGAGAGACCCAGTACTTC
TRBJ1-5	TRBV12-3/TRBV12-4	many	-	CASSWSGTSLNQPQHF	TGTGCCAGCAGTTGGTCCGGGACGTCCCTAAATCAGCCCCAGCATTTT